The 8 T cell receptor beta chains reported below all come from one sample, sequenced in a study of blood T cell repertoires in COVID-19. Sequencing was performed with immunoSEQ multiplex PCR; in TCRdb, only in-frame clones are kept and a portion is missing. The sample holds 100,000 to 150,000 clones; 75% to 90% are singletons and the top ten take less than 4.5%. Sequencing was carried out using peripheral blood. The receptor set was obtained from a man aged 55-75 years with COVID-19, enrolled during active disease.

This chain connects TRBV7-8 to TRBJ1-2, with 9 bases aligning to TRBD1. Germline CDR1 and CDR2: SGHVS and FQNEAQ. This CDR3 spans 15 amino acids. The V and J ends lost 4 bases and 8 bases, in that order; junction bases with no gene match: 11. The CDR3 bases are TGTGCCAGCAGCTCACAACCGGGACAGGGAATCGGCTACACCTTC. Amino acids: CASSSQPGQGIGYTF.

The genes are TRBV30 and TRBJ1-6, with D perhaps TRBD1 (5 bases). The ends were cut back, 7 bases at V and 5 bases at J, with 12 bases in the middle. This CDR3 has 13 amino acids. The germline V gene has CDR1 GTSNPN and CDR2 SVGIG (reference sequence). CDR3 amino acids: CASMDTHNSPLHF. The DNA of the CDR3 is TGTGCCTCCATGGACACCCATAATTCACCCCTCCACTTT.

The sample holds a few counts of this clone. The chain is built from TRBV19 and TRBJ2-6, with D possibly matching TRBD1 (5 bases). The CDR3 consists of 16 residues. Trimming pared 5 bases from V and 1 base from J, leaving 12 bases between. The germline CDR1 and CDR2 sequences are LNHDA and SQIVND (reference sequence). CDR3 sequence (DNA): TGTGCCAGTAGTCGTCGTGCAGGGTCTGGGGCCAACGTCCTGACTTTC. Its translation is CASSRRAGSGANVLTF.

This rearrangement joins TRBV7-2 to TRBJ2-7; 9 bases line up with TRBD2. Unmatched junction bases numbered 12, after V lost 5 bases and J lost 4 bases. The CDR3 consists of 16 residues. Germline loops: CDR1 SGHTA, CDR2 FQGNSA. CDR3 coding DNA: TGTGCCAGCAGCCCCGGAGCGGGGGGTATAGTGTACGAGCAGTACTTC. It yields the protein CASSPGAGGIVYEQYF.

The chain couples TRBV9 to TRBJ1-3; 9 bases match TRBD1. Per the germline V gene, CDR1 is SGDLS and CDR2 is YYNGEE. The J segment lost 1 base and the V segment lost 3 bases, leaving 20 bases of the junction unmatched. CDR3 length: 21 residues. CDR3 loop: CASSGLTPGQGIGLSGNTIYF. The CDR3, as DNA: TGTGCCAGCAGCGGACTTACTCCGGGACAGGGAATCGGATTGTCTGGAAACACCATATATTTT. Filled out from reference TRBV9 and TRBJ1-3, the complete variable domain reads DSGVTQTPKHLITATGQRVTLRCSPRSGDLSVYWYQQSLDQGLQFLIQYYNGEERAKGNILERFSAQQFPDLHSELNLSSLELGDSALYFCASSGLTPGQGIGLSGNTIYFGEGSWLTVV.

The chain couples TRBV5-1 to TRBJ1-1; TRBD1 aligns across 9 bases. The CDR3 runs to 16 residues. After removal of 3 bases from V and 5 bases from J, the junction contained 11 bases not matched to a gene. Per germline, CDR1 SGHRS and CDR2 YFSETQ. In nucleotides, the CDR3 is TGCGCCAGCAGCTCGGACAGGGGTGGGCTACGGACTGAAGCTTTCTTT. Amino acid sequence: CASSSDRGGLRTEAFF.

This chain joins TRBV20-1 and TRBJ2-7; a possible D gene is TRBD1 (6 bases). CDR3 length: 11 amino acids. Trimming took 5 bases from V and 8 from J, leaving 13 bases between them. The germline V gene encodes CDR1 DFQATT and CDR2 SNEGSKA (reference sequence). CDR3 bases: TGCAGTGCTCAACTCCAGGGGAAGCAGTACTTC. This sequence encodes CSAQLQGKQYF.

V and J are TRBV3-1 (or the pseudogene TRBV3-2) and TRBJ1-1, with D hard to call. V was cut by 4 bases and J by 0 bases, with 9 bases left in between. The CDR3 sequence is 14 residues long. CDR1 and CDR2 from the germline V gene are LGHDT and YNNKEL (reference sequence). The CDR3 reads CASSLEGMNTEAFF. CDR3 nucleotides: TGTGCCAGCAGCCTGGAGGGCATGAACACTGAAGCTTTCTTT.